Below, 7 T cell receptor beta chains from the same sample are listed, as sequenced in a study of blood T cell repertoires in COVID-19. The table came from immunoSEQ multiplex PCR; TCRdb's copy has only in-frame clones and leaves some out. The repertoire holds 200,000 or so clones, 60% to 85% seen once, with around a sixth in the top ten. Material for sequencing was peripheral blood. These TCRs come from a man aged 55 to 70 with active or convalescent COVID-19.

V gene TRBV27 combines with J gene TRBJ1-4; D perhaps matches TRBD1 (6 bases). The CDR3 has 14 amino acids. Trimming stripped 4 bases from V and 9 bases from J, with 15 bases between. In germline, CDR1 is MNHEY, CDR2 SMNVEV (reference sequence). The CDR3 DNA follows: TGTGCCAGCAGTTCCGCAGGGGTGAATAAAAAACTGTTTTTT. It encodes CASSSAGVNKKLFF.

V usage is TRBV9 and J usage is TRBJ2-7; TRBD2 matches at 8 bases. V shed 4 bases, J shed 5 bases, and the junction held 8 bases outside the gene matches. In germline, CDR1 is SGDLS, CDR2 YYNGEE. There are 14 residues in the CDR3. The CDR3 spells CASSPGGVINEQYF. The CDR3 nucleotides read TGTGCCAGCAGCCCCGGGGGGGTAATCAACGAGCAGTACTTC.

The chain combines TRBV28 with TRBJ1-5, with TRBD1 matching over 7 bases. The CDR3 loop spans 17 amino acids. V gave up 6 bases and J gave up 2 bases; unmatched junction bases: 13. Per germline, CDR1 MDHEN and CDR2 SYDVKM. The CDR3 loop is CASRGRKGALGNQPQHF. CDR3 coding DNA: TGTGCCAGCAGGGGTCGGAAGGGGGCGCTTGGCAATCAGCCCCAGCATTTT.

The genes are TRBV5-4 and TRBJ1-5, with 7 bases matching TRBD1. After removal of 0 bases from V and 4 bases from J, the junction contained 4 bases not matched to a gene. The CDR3 runs 15 residues. Per germline, CDR1 SGHNT and CDR2 YYREEE (reference sequence). The CDR3 coding sequence is TGTGCCAGCAGCTTGGACCCGGGACAGAATCAGCCCCAGCATTTT. Amino acid sequence: CASSLDPGQNQPQHF.

The chain combines TRBV5-6 with TRBJ2-5; D is unresolved. CDR1 is SGHDT and CDR2 is YYEEEE in the germline V gene. This CDR3 comprises 12 residues. The germline V and J ends were trimmed by 4 bases and 1 base, with 5 bases remaining between them. The CDR3, as DNA: TGTGCCAGCAGCCTATTCCAAGAGACCCAGTACTTC. Encoded protein: CASSLFQETQYF.

V usage is TRBV25-1 and J usage is TRBJ1-2; D is unresolved. Germline V gene lookup returns CDR1 MGHDK and CDR2 SYGVNS. The CDR3 is 12 amino acids. V was clipped by 4 bases and J by 4 bases, with 7 bases between them. The CDR3 region is CASSVQFYGYTF. The CDR3 DNA is TGTGCCAGCAGTGTACAGTTCTATGGCTACACCTTC.

The chain couples TRBV7-2 to TRBJ1-5; D unresolved. Germline V gives CDR1 SGHTA, CDR2 FQGNSA. CDR3 length: 14 amino acids. The V end lost 5 bases, the J end lost 0 bases, and 8 bases lay between the germline ends. CDR3 loop: CASSPEASNQPQHF. The CDR3 DNA reads TGTGCCAGCAGCCCAGAGGCTAGCAATCAGCCCCAGCATTTT.